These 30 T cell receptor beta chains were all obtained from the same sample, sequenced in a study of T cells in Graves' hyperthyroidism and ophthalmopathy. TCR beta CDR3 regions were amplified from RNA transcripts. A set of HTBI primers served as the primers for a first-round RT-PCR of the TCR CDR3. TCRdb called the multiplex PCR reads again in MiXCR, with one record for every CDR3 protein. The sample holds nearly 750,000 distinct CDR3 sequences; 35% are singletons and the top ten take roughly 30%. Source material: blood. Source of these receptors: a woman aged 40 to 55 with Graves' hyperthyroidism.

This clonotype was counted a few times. This CDR3 reads CASSLTGGRGANVLTF. For the CDR3, the DNA is TGTGCCAGCAGTTTAACAGGGGGCCGTGGGGCCAACGTCCTGACTTTC. The genes are TRBV12-3 or TRBV12-4 and TRBJ2-6; 9 nucleotides match TRBD1. This CDR3 comprises 16 residues. Trimming at V came to 2 bases and at J to 3 bases, leaving 2 bases not matched to a gene.

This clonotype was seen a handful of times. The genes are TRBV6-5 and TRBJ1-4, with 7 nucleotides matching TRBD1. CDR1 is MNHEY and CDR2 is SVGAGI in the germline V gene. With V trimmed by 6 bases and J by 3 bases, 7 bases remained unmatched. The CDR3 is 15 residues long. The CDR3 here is CASRSTGAANEKLFF. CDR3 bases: TGTGCCAGCAGGTCCACAGGGGCGGCTAATGAAAAACTGTTTTTT.

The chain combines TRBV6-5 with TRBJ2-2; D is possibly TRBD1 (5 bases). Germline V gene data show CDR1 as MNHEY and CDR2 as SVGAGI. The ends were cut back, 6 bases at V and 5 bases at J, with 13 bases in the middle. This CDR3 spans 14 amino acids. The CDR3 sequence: CASRPSQGTGELFF. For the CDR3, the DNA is TGTGCCAGCAGGCCAAGTCAGGGTACCGGGGAGCTGTTTTTT.

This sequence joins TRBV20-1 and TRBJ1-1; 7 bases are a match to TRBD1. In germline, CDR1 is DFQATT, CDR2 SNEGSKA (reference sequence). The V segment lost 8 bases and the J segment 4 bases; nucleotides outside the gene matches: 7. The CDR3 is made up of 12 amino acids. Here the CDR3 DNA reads TGCAGTACGCCCAGGGGGGGCACTGAAGCTTTCTTT. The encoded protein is CSTPRGGTEAFF.

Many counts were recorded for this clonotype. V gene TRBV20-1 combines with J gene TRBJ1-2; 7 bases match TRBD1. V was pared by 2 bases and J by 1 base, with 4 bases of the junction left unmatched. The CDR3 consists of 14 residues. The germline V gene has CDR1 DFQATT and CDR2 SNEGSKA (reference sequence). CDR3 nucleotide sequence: TGCAGTGCTAGACAGAGGGGGCTTAACTATGGCTACACCTTC. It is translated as CSARQRGLNYGYTF.

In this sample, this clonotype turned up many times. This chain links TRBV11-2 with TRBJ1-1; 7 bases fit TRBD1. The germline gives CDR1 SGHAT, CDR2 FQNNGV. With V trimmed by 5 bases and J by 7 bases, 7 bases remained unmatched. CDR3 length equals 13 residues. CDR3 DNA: TGTGCCAGCAGCCCCCGGGACAGAAATGAAGCTTTCTTT. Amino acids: CASSPRDRNEAFF.

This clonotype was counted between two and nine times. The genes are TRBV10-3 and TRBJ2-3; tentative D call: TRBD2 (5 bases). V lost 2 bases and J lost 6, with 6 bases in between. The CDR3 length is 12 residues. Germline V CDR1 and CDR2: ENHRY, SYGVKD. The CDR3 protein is CAISEEGDTQYF. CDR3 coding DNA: TGTGCCATCAGTGAGGAGGGTGATACGCAGTATTTT.

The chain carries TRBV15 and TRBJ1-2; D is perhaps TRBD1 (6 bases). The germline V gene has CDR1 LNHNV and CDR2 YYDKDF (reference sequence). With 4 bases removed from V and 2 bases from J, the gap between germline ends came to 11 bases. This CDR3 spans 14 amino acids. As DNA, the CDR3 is TGTGCCACCAGCACCCGCAGGGGCAACTATGGCTACACCTTC. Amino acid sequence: CATSTRRGNYGYTF.

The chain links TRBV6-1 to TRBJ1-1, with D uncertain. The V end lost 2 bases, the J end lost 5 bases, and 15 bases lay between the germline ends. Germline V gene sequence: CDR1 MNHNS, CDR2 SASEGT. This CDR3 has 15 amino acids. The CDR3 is CASSESGLARTEAFF. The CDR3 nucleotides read TGTGCCAGCAGTGAATCTGGGCTCGCTAGGACTGAAGCTTTCTTT.

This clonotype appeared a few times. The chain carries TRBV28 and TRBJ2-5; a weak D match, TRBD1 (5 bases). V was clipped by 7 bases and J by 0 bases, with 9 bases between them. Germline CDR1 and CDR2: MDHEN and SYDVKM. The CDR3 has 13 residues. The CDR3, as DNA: TGTGCCAGCAAGCAGGGCGACCAAGAGACCCAGTACTTC. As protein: CASKQGDQETQYF.

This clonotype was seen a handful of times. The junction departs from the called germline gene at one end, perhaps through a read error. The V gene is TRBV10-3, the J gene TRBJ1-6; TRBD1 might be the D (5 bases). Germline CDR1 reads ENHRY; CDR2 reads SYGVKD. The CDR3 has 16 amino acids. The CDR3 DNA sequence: TGTGCCAGCAGTTATCCCCCCGGGGCGGGGAATTCACCCCTCCACTTT. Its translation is CASSYPPGAGNSPLHF.

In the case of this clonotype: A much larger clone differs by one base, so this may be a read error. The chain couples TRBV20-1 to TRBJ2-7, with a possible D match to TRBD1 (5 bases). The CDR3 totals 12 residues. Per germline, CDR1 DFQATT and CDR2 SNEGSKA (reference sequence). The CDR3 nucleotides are TGCAGTGCTAGCCTGCAGGGCTACGAGCAGTGCTTC. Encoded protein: CSASLQGYEQCF.

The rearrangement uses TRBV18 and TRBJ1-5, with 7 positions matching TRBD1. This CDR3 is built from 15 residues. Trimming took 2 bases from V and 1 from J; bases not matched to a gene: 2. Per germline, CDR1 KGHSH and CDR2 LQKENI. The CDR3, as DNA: TGTGCCAGCTCACCATCGACAGGGAGCAATCAGCCCCAGCATTTT. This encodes CASSPSTGSNQPQHF.

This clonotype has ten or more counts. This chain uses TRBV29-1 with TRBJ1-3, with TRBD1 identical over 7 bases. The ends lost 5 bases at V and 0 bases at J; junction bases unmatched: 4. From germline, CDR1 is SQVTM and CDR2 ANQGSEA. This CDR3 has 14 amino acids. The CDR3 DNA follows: TGCAGCGTTTACGGGACAGTCTCTGGAAACACCATATATTTT. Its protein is CSVYGTVSGNTIYF.

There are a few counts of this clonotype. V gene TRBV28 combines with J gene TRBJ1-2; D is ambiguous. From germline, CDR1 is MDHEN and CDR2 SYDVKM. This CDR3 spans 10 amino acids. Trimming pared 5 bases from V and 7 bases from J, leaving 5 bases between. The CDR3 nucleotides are TGTGCCAGCAGTCGAGCTGGCTACACCTTC. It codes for CASSRAGYTF.

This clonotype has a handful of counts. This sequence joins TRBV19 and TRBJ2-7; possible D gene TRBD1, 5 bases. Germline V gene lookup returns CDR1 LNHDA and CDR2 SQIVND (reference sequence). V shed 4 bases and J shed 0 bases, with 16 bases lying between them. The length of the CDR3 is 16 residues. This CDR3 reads CASSSPGRALSYEQYF. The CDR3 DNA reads TGTGCCAGTAGTAGCCCCGGCAGGGCCCTCTCCTACGAGCAGTACTTC.

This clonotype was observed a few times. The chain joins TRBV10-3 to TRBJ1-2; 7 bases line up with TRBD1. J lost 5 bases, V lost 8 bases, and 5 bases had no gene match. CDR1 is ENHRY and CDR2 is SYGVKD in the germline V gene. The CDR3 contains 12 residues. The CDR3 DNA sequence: TGTGCCATCTGGGGGACAGCTTATGGCTACACCTTC. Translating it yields CAIWGTAYGYTF.

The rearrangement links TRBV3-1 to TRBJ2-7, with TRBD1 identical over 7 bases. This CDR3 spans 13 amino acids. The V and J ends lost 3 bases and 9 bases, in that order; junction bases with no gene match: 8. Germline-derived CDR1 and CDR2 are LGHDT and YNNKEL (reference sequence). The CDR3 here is CASSQRWTGGQYF. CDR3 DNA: TGTGCCAGCAGCCAGAGATGGACAGGAGGGCAGTACTTC.

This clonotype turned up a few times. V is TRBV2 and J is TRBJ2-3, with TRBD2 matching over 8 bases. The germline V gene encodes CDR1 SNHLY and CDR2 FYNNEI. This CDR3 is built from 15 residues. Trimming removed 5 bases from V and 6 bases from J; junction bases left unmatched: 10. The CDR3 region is CASSPTSGQGDTQYF. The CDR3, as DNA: TGTGCCAGCAGTCCTACTAGCGGCCAAGGTGATACGCAGTATTTT.

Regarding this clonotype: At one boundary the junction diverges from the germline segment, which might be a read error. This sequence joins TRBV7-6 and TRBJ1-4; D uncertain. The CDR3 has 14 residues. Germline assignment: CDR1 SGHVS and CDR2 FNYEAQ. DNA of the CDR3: TGCGCCAGCAGCTTGGATGGGCCTCGGGAAAAACTGTTTTTT. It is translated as CASSLDGPREKLFF.

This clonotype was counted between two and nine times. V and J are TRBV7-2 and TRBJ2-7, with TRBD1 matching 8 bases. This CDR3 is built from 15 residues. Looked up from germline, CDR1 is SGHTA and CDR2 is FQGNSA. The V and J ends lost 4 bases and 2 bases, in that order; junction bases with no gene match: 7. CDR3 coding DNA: TGTGCCAGCAGCTCCGAGGGACAGGCGACCTACGAGCAGTACTTC. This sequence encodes CASSSEGQATYEQYF.

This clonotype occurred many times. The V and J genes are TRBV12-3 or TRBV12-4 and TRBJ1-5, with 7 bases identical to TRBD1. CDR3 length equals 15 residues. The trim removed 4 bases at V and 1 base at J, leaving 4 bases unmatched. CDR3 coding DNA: TGTGCCAGCAGTTCCGGACAGGAGAGCAATCAGCCCCAGCATTTT. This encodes CASSSGQESNQPQHF.

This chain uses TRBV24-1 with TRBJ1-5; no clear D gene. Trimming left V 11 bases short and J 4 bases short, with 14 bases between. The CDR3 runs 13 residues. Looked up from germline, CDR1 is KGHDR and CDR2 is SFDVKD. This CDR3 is CASSTQDNQPQHF. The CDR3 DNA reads TGTGCCAGTAGTACGCAGGATAATCAGCCCCAGCATTTT.

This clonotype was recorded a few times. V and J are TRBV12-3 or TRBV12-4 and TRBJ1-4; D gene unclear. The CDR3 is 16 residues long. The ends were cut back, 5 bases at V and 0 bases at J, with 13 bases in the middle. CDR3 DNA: TGTGCCAGCAGTACCTTCCTTTCTGCAACTAATGAAAAACTGTTTTTT. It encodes CASSTFLSATNEKLFF.

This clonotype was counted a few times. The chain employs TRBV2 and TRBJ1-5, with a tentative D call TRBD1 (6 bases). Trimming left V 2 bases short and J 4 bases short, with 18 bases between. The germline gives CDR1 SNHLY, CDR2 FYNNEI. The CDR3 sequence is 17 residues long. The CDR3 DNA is TGTGCCAGCAGTGAATTGTCGGGCAGGGGTTTGAATCAGCCCCAGCATTTT. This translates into CASSELSGRGLNQPQHF.

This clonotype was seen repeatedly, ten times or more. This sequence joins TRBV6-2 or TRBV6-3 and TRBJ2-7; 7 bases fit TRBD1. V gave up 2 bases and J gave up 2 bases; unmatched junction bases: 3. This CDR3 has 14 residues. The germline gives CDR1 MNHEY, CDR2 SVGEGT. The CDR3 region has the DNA TGTGCCAGCAGTTACGGCAGGGGGACCTACGAGCAGTACTTC. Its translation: CASSYGRGTYEQYF.

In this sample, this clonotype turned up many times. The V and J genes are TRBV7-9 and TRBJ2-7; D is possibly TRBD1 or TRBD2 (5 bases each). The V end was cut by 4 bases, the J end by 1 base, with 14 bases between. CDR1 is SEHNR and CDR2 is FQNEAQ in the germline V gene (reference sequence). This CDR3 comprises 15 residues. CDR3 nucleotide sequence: TGTGCCAGCAGCTCGACCCGGGGCAGTTCCTACGAGCAGTACTTC. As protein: CASSSTRGSSYEQYF.

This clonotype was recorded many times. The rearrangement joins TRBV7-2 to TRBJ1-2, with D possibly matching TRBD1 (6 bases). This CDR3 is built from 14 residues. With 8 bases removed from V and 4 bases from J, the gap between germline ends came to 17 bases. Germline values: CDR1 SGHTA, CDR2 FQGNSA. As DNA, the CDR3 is TGTGCCAGCGGGGGGGCAGGAGCCTCCTATGGCTACACCTTC. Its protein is CASGGAGASYGYTF.

CDR3: CAISEGTANGEQYF. For the CDR3, the DNA is TGTGCCATCAGTGAGGGGACAGCCAATGGAGAGCAGTACTTC. The chain links TRBV10-3 to TRBJ2-5; 7 bases line up with TRBD1. The CDR3 totals 14 residues. Germline lookup yields CDR1 ENHRY and CDR2 SYGVKD. V shed 2 bases and J 11 bases; nucleotides not matched to a gene: 11.

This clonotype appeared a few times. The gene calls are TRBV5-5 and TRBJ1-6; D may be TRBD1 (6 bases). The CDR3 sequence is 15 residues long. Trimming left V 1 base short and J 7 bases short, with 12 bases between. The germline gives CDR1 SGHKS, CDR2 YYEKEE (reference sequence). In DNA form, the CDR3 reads TGTGCCAGCAGCTTGTTGGACAGAGACAATTCACCCCTCCACTTT. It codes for CASSLLDRDNSPLHF.